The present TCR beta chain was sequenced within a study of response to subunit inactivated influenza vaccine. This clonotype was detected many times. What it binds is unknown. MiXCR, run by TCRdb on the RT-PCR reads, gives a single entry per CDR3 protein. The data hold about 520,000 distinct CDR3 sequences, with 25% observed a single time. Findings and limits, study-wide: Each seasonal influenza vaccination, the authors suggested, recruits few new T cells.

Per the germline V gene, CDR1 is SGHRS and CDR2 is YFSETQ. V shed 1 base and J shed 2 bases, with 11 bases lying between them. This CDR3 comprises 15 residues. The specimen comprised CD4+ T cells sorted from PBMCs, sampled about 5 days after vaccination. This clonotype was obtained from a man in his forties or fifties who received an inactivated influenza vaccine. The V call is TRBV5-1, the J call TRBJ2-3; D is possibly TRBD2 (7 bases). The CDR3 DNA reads TGCGCCAGCAGCTTGATGGGGGGGGCCACAGATACGCAGTATTTT. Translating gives CASSLMGGATDTQYF.